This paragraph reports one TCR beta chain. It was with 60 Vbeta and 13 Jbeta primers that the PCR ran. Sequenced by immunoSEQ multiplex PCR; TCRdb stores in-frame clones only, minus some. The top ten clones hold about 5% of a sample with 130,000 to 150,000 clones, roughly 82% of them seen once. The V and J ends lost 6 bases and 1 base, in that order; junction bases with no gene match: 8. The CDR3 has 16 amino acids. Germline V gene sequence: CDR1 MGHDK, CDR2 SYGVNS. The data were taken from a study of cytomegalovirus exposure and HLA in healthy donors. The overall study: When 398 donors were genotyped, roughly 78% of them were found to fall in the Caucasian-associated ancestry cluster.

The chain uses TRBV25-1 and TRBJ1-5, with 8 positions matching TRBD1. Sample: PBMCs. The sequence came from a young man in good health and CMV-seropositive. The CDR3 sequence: CASSQSDRGSNQPQHF. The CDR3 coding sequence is TGTGCCAGCAGCCAGTCCGACAGGGGAAGCAATCAGCCCCAGCATTTT.